This TCR beta chain was retrieved from a study of early T cells in non-severe SARS-CoV-2 infection. Looking at the study overall: Sequencing of unsorted whole blood was done on bulk RNA, leaving chains unpaired.

Individual cDNA molecules carried attached unique molecular identifiers. MiXCR, applied by TCRdb to the 5' RACE reads, yields one record per CDR3 protein. The profile shows more than 45,000 distinct CDR3 sequences, around an eighth of them singletons. At least ten counts were recorded for this clonotype. The target antigen is unknown. The V end lost 2 bases, the J end lost 2 bases, and 11 bases lay between the germline ends. Germline lookup yields CDR1 GTSNPN and CDR2 SVGIG (reference sequence). This CDR3 spans 14 amino acids. General study points: Using VDJdb, the matching emphasized anti-spike CD8 responses while missing private and CD4 specificities.

This sequence was found in an adult who was a healthcare worker with PCR-confirmed SARS-CoV-2 infection or an uninfected control (not recorded which). Sequenced: whole blood. The chain combines TRBV30 with TRBJ2-3; D possibly corresponds to TRBD2 (5 bases). CDR3 DNA: TGTGCCTGGAGTATTCCGACTAACACAGATACGCAGTATTTT. Protein product: CAWSIPTNTDTQYF.